This T cell receptor beta chain originates from a study of identical twins (dated by TCRdb to about 2016). With regard to the full study: To test whether fetal clonotypes persist, this study deep-sequenced TCR alpha and beta repertoires from monozygotic twins, from unrelated adults of various ages, and from cord blood. Replicate twin experiments were performed at different times using different library preparation protocols to rule out contamination. Summary of the overall study and its limitations: Zero-insertion analyses could be partly confounded by invariant T cells such as MAIT and iNKT, although diverse VJ usage argued against such confounding for most clonotypes. Compared with coincidental sharing between unrelated individuals, out-of-frame TCR alpha sequences shared between twins had an excess of sequences with low generation probability. Because the same donors could not be followed over many years, the conclusions relied on cross-sectional statistical analysis. In monozygotic twins, out-of-frame TCR alpha sharing was systematically underestimated by recombination models, although the models agreed with sharing between unrelated individuals. Excess twin sharing in beta out-of-frame sequences was weaker because fewer shared sequences lowered the signal-to-noise ratio. Abundant cord blood beta clonotypes carried fewer insertions; young adult naive repertoires showed a weaker similar trend, while memory repertoires showed none.

All donors were healthy Caucasians. The twin cohort consisted of three pairs of female monozygotic twins, all aged roughly 18 to 29 years. Peripheral blood mononuclear cells were used as the source from which RNA for TCR libraries was isolated. The CDR3 runs 15 residues from the cysteine to the phenylalanine. The sequence is cut down to CDR3 DNA, 45 bases in frame from base 1. V trim: 3 bases; J trim: 4 bases; unmatched bases: 4. A few counts support this clonotype. Its binding antigen is unknown. Per-base quality was not reported, and no clone a single base away is much larger than it. Libraries came from 5' RACE. The sequencing machine was an Illumina HiSeq 2000. Template switching added a universal primer binding site, and the final cDNA carried a unique molecular identifier that allowed TCR cDNA molecules to be counted accurately. Specific primers in the conserved constant-segment region were used to synthesize first-strand cDNA for the TCR alpha and beta chains. To control for contamination, each cDNA library was double barcoded with a SMART-Mk sample barcode plus Illumina barcodes. TruSeq adapter sequences, together with Illumina sample barcodes, were added in two successive PCR steps. The TCR alpha and beta cDNA libraries were sequenced on the Illumina HiSeq platform using custom primers. Per the original workflow: MiGEC processed the raw reads to extract unique molecular identifiers, while MiXCR was used to determine the CDR3 positions. For each individual, recombination models were inferred using an EM algorithm with the repgenHMM and IGoR tools. Shared clonotype analysis was performed with the tcR package in R, normalizing sharing by the product of cloneset sizes. Out-of-frame nonproductive sequences were analyzed to study raw recombination free of thymic and clonal selection effects. TCRdb reprocessed the public reads (quality trimming at Q25 with fastp, clone calling with MiXCR) and kept in-frame beta chains. Identical CDR3 protein sequences are pooled into one entry, listed with their most common genes and DNA. TCRdb, not the authors, supplied the V and J calls. This sample is represented by around 960,000 distinct CDR3 sequences; around 12% of them were singletons. The ten most abundant clones make up 1.5% to 2% of the sample.

A further study also used this sample, focusing on yellow fever vaccine responses in identical twins. Taken from the second paper: The authors reported that the T cell response to vaccination in identical twins appeared partly convergent and partly personalized. Focusing on identical twins, the study followed the T cell clones that responded to the vaccine, and did so with precision.

This sequence originates from a woman in her late teens or twenties in good health. This sequence uses TRBV12-3 or TRBV12-4 and TRBJ1-1; TRBD1 agrees with 11 junctional bases. The sample consisted of PBMCs. The DNA sequence is as follows: TGTGCCAGCAGTTTCTCGGGGACAGGGGGCACTGAAGCTTTCTTT. This translates into CASSFSGTGGTEAFF.